The rows below give T cell receptor beta chains drawn from one sample of a study of shared clonotypes between healthy human individuals. Sequencing was performed with immunoSEQ multiplex PCR; in TCRdb, only in-frame clones are kept and a portion is missing. Among a few million clones listed, roughly 92% were seen once. The sample was naive CD4+ T cells sorted from blood. The receptors shown here come from a man between 18 and 35 years old in good health. CDR3s include the opening cysteine and the closing phenylalanine or tryptophan. The D gene is left open where the match is weak. The size field is filled for only some rows; it gives once, few, many or a size class.

j_call: TRBJ1-6; v_call: TRBV21-1; clone_size: NA; d_call: NA; cdr3_aa: CASRRSARVESPLHF; cdr3_nt: TGTGCCAGCAGACGTTCTGCCAGGGTCGAATCACCCCTCCACTTT
j_call: TRBJ2-7; v_call: TRBV6-1; clone_size: few; d_call: NA; cdr3_aa: CASRGRRLDEQYF; cdr3_nt: TGTGCCAGCAGAGGAAGGAGGTTGGACGAGCAGTACTTC
j_call: TRBJ1-1; v_call: TRBV6-5; clone_size: NA; d_call: NA; cdr3_aa: CASSYLQVNTEAFF; cdr3_nt: TGTGCCAGCAGTTACCTGCAGGTGAACACTGAAGCTTTCTTT
j_call: TRBJ2-2; v_call: TRBV5-4; clone_size: NA; d_call: NA; cdr3_aa: CASSFGAANTGELFF; cdr3_nt: TGTGCCAGCAGCTTCGGGGCGGCGAACACCGGGGAGCTGTTTTTT
j_call: TRBJ1-6; v_call: TRBV28; clone_size: NA; d_call: NA; cdr3_aa: CASRGGTSYNSPLHF; cdr3_nt: TGTGCCAGCAGGGGGGGGACCTCCTATAATTCACCCCTCCACTTT
j_call: TRBJ1-5; v_call: TRBV18; clone_size: NA; d_call: NA; cdr3_aa: CASSPGGDSNQPQHF; cdr3_nt: TGTGCCAGCTCACCGGGGGGGGATAGCAATCAGCCCCAGCATTTT
j_call: TRBJ1-6; v_call: TRBV19; clone_size: NA; d_call: NA; cdr3_aa: CASSLEGRNNSPLHF; cdr3_nt: TGTGCCAGTAGTTTAGAGGGGCGAAATAATTCACCCCTCCACTTT
j_call: TRBJ2-7; v_call: TRBV5-6; clone_size: NA; d_call: NA; cdr3_aa: CASSLGARMGTNYEQYF; cdr3_nt: TGTGCCAGCAGCTTAGGGGCGAGGATGGGGACAAATTACGAGCAGTACTTC
j_call: TRBJ1-4; v_call: TRBV19; clone_size: once; d_call: NA; cdr3_aa: CASSTGLWLEKLFF; cdr3_nt: TGTGCCAGTAGTACAGGGTTGTGGCTCGAAAAACTGTTTTTT
j_call: TRBJ2-1; v_call: TRBV20-1; clone_size: NA; d_call: NA; cdr3_aa: CGGRAHNEQFF; cdr3_nt: TGCGGAGGGCGGGCTCACAATGAGCAGTTCTTC
j_call: TRBJ2-3; v_call: TRBV7-9; clone_size: NA; d_call: TRBD1; cdr3_aa: CASSSDRGPADTQYF; cdr3_nt: TGTGCCAGCAGCTCAGACAGGGGGCCGGCAGATACGCAGTATTTT
j_call: TRBJ2-3; v_call: TRBV4-2; clone_size: NA; d_call: NA; cdr3_aa: CASSQGEARGTDTQYF; cdr3_nt: TGTGCCAGCAGCCAAGGAGAGGCGCGGGGAACAGATACGCAGTATTTT
j_call: TRBJ2-7; v_call: TRBV27; clone_size: NA; d_call: TRBD2; cdr3_aa: CASSSGGTSYEQYF; cdr3_nt: TGTGCCAGCAGTTCCGGGGGGACCTCCTACGAGCAGTACTTC
j_call: TRBJ1-1; v_call: TRBV20-1; clone_size: NA; d_call: NA; cdr3_aa: CSAYRSEFAFF; cdr3_nt: TGCAGTGCTTATAGGAGTGAGTTCGCTTTCTTT
j_call: TRBJ2-2; v_call: TRBV11-2; clone_size: once; d_call: TRBD2; cdr3_aa: CASRLPRAGWAGELFF; cdr3_nt: TGTGCCAGCAGACTCCCCCGAGCGGGATGGGCCGGGGAGCTGTTTTTT
j_call: TRBJ1-1; v_call: TRBV5-4; clone_size: NA; d_call: TRBD1; cdr3_aa: CASSERDRVRTEAFF; cdr3_nt: TGTGCCAGCAGCGAAAGGGACAGGGTTCGTACTGAAGCTTTCTTT
j_call: TRBJ1-5; v_call: TRBV28; clone_size: NA; d_call: NA; cdr3_aa: CASSSGELGNQPQHF; cdr3_nt: TGTGCCAGCAGTTCAGGGGAGCTCGGCAATCAGCCCCAGCATTTT
j_call: TRBJ2-7; v_call: TRBV2; clone_size: few; d_call: NA; cdr3_aa: CASSDNSYPYF; cdr3_nt: TGTGCCAGCAGTGACAACAGTTATCCGTACTTC
j_call: TRBJ2-3; v_call: TRBV15; clone_size: NA; d_call: TRBD2; cdr3_aa: CATSPRTSGITDTQYF; cdr3_nt: TGTGCCACCAGCCCTCGGACTAGCGGAATCACAGATACGCAGTATTTT
j_call: TRBJ1-4; v_call: TRBV5-1; clone_size: NA; d_call: NA; cdr3_aa: CASSSTGATNEKLFF; cdr3_nt: TGCGCCAGCAGCTCGACGGGAGCAACTAATGAAAAACTGTTTTTT
j_call: TRBJ1-4; v_call: TRBV30; clone_size: NA; d_call: NA; cdr3_aa: CAWIKGNGEKLFF; cdr3_nt: TGTGCCTGGATTAAGGGAAATGGCGAAAAACTGTTTTTT
j_call: TRBJ1-2; v_call: TRBV21-1; clone_size: NA; d_call: NA; cdr3_aa: CASPRGIYGYTF; cdr3_nt: TGTGCCAGCCCCAGGGGGATCTATGGCTACACCTTC
j_call: TRBJ1-5; v_call: TRBV28; clone_size: few; d_call: NA; cdr3_aa: CASTDGGISNQPQHF; cdr3_nt: TGTGCCAGCACCGACGGGGGGATTAGCAATCAGCCCCAGCATTTT
j_call: TRBJ2-7; v_call: TRBV10-3; clone_size: NA; d_call: NA; cdr3_aa: CPLGRGYEQYF; cdr3_nt: TGCCCTCTGGGCAGGGGCTACGAGCAGTACTTC
j_call: TRBJ1-2; v_call: TRBV10-3; clone_size: few; d_call: TRBD1; cdr3_aa: CAISSRRDSYGYTF; cdr3_nt: TGTGCCATCAGTAGCCGCCGGGACAGCTATGGCTACACCTTC